Given below is one T cell receptor (beta chain) in context. Study processing details: Quantification of nucleated cells was approximated via reference gene primer amplification. The repertoire was sequenced with immunoSEQ multiplex PCR; TCRdb's copy has only in-frame clones and lacks some. Clone size and V and J calls were adopted from that table, with D and trimming inferred from the DNA. The table lists about 250,000 clones, just under 85% of them singletons. This entry comes from a study of blood T cell repertoires in COVID-19. Background on the study: Sites across the United States, Italy and Spain contributed samples from acute and convalescent COVID-19. T cells, B-cell-depleted T cells, or PBMCs provided the cDNA or gDNA that served as material.

The TCR originated in a man aged 50-59 years with acute or convalescent COVID-19. Sequenced input: peripheral blood.

The chain's CDR3 is CASSYSLGQGDEKLFF. CDR3 bases: TGTGCCAGCAGTTACTCTCTGGGACAGGGTGATGAAAAACTGTTTTTT. V is TRBV6-5 and J is TRBJ1-4; 9 bases align to TRBD1. V lost 0 bases, J lost 6 bases, and 5 bases stayed unmatched. Germline-derived CDR1 and CDR2 are MNHEY and SVGAGI. This CDR3 spans 16 amino acids.